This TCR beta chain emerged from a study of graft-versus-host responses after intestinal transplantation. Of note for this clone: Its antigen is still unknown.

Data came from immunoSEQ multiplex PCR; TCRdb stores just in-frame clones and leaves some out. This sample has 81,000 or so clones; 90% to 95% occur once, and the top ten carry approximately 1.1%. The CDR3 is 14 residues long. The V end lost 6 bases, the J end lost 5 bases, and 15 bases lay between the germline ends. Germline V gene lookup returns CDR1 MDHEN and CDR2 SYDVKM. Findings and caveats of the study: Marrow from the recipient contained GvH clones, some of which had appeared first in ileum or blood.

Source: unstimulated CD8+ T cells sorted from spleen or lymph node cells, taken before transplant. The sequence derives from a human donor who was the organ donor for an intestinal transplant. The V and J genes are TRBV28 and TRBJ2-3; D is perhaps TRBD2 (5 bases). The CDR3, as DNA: TGTGCCAGCAGCCCCCGAAGCGGCGGAGATACGCAGTATTTT. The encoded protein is CASSPRSGGDTQYF.